This T cell receptor beta chain is drawn from a study of blood T cell repertoires in COVID-19. Study-level background: The origin of the acute and convalescent COVID-19 samples was the United States, Italy and Spain. T cells, B-cell-depleted T cells, or PBMCs supplied cDNA or gDNA.

Source study methods: Amplification of reference gene primers provided the estimated nucleated cell counts. TCRdb's copy holds only in-frame clones and misses some; the assay was immunoSEQ multiplex PCR. V and J calls and clone size are given by that table; D and trimming were obtained from the DNA. The sample yields 140,000 or so clones, about 87% seen once. The CDR3 loop spans 16 amino acids. V lost 2 bases to trimming and J lost 3 bases; unmatched junction nucleotides: 7. Germline V lookup: CDR1 MNHNS, CDR2 SASEGT. The chain is built from TRBV6-1 and TRBJ1-1, with TRBD1 matching 9 bases. The clonotype comes from a man in his 60s with active or convalescent COVID-19. The specimen sequenced was peripheral blood. The CDR3 sequence: CASSETGGAFYTEAFF. The CDR3 DNA reads TGTGCCAGCAGTGAAACAGGGGGCGCGTTTTACACTGAAGCTTTCTTT.